A single sample is the source of the 16 T cell receptor beta chains below, sequenced in a study of immune heterogeneity within non-small cell lung tumors. The TCR beta CDR3 region underwent multiplex PCR amplification with 32 V and 13 J primers. A single record per CDR3 protein comes from TCRdb applying MiXCR to the multiplex PCR reads. Found here are about 34,000 distinct CDR3 sequences, around 28% of them singletons; the top ten hold almost 4%. Per sample, approximately 0.6 ug of bulk tumor genomic DNA was the template used. During surgery, each primary tumor gave multiple biopsies spaced as far apart as possible. Samples came from untreated patients having curative surgery for newly diagnosed non-small cell lung cancer. Input material: lung tumor tissue. The receptors here all came from a man between 40 and 49 years old with non-small cell lung cancer.

J is TRBJ1-6 and V is TRBV9, with 10 bases identical to TRBD1. CDR1 is SGDLS and CDR2 is YYNGEE in the germline V gene. The junction had 5 bases not matched to a gene; V was cut back by 4 bases and J by 7 bases. The CDR3 has 15 amino acids. Here the CDR3 reads CASSMQDRGNSPLHF. CDR3 bases: TGTGCCAGCAGCATGCAGGACAGGGGGAATTCACCCCTCCACTTT.

The chain links TRBV5-1 to TRBJ1-3; tentative D call: TRBD1 (5 bases). V lost 4 bases and J 2 bases, leaving 13 bases between the germline ends. Germline V gene sequence: CDR1 SGHRS, CDR2 YFSETQ. The CDR3 is made up of 15 amino acids. The chain's CDR3 is CASSPRGETGNTIYF. DNA of the CDR3: TGCGCCAGCAGCCCCCGAGGGGAGACTGGAAACACCATATATTTT.

Remarks on this clonotype: One junction end does not reproduce the germline sequence, and a read error may be involved. The CDR3 DNA reads as TGTGCTAGCAGCCACCCCCACATGAACACTGAAGCTTTCTTT. It translates to CASSHPHMNTEAFF. The chain joins TRBV7-7 to TRBJ1-1, with D unresolved. In germline, CDR1 is SSHAT, CDR2 FNYEAQ (reference sequence). The CDR3 runs to 14 residues.

This clonotype showed up just a few times. The gene calls are TRBV20-1 and TRBJ2-5; no clear D gene. The CDR3 contains 12 residues. V gave up 3 bases and J gave up 1 base, with 6 bases separating them. The germline gives CDR1 DFQATT, CDR2 SNEGSKA (reference sequence). The CDR3 sequence is CSASHSQETQYF. CDR3 sequence (DNA): TGCAGTGCTAGTCACAGCCAAGAGACCCAGTACTTC.

This clonotype was counted many times. The V gene is TRBV2, the J gene TRBJ2-7; D remains ambiguous. The CDR3 length is 12 residues. The V end was cut by 5 bases, the J end by 4 bases, with 9 bases between. The germline V gene has CDR1 SNHLY and CDR2 FYNNEI. CDR3 nucleotide sequence: TGTGCCAGCAGTTTAAAAGGGTACGAGCAGTACTTC. As protein: CASSLKGYEQYF. Variable domain in full (rest from reference TRBV2 and TRBJ2-7): EPEVTQTPSHQVTQMGQEVILRCVPISNHLYFYWYRQILGQKVEFLVSFYNNEISEKSEIFDDQFSVERPDGSNFTLKIRSTKLEDSAMYFCASSLKGYEQYFGPGTRLTVT.

This clonotype was detected many times. The V gene is TRBV7-8, the J gene TRBJ1-6, with D uncertain. Trimming removed 0 bases from V and 0 bases from J, with 12 bases in between. The CDR3 runs 18 residues. Germline V gives CDR1 SGHVS, CDR2 FQNEAQ. In nucleotides, the CDR3 is TGTGCCAGCAGCTTAGCTTCTCACGGGAGCTCCTATAATTCACCCCTCCACTTT. It yields the protein CASSLASHGSSYNSPLHF. Using reference TRBV7-8 and TRBJ1-6 for the parts outside the CDR3, the full variable domain is GAGVSQSPRYKVAKRGQDVALRCDPISGHVSLFWYQQALGQGPEFLTYFQNEAQLDKSGLPSDRFFAERPEGSVSTLKIQRTQQEDSAVYLCASSLASHGSSYNSPLHFGNGTRLTVT.

In this sample, this clonotype turned up a few times. The CDR3 loop is CASSLDFGNTIYF. The CDR3 DNA is TGTGCCAGCAGCCTTGATTTCGGAAACACCATATATTTT. V usage is TRBV5-8 and J usage is TRBJ1-3; D remains ambiguous. V was trimmed by 4 bases and J by 4 bases, leaving 9 bases between them. Germline assignment: CDR1 SGHTS and CDR2 YDEGEE. The CDR3 is 13 amino acids.

This clonotype came up many times. The chain is built from TRBV6-1 and TRBJ2-7; possibly TRBD1 or TRBD2 for D (5 bases each). The CDR3 totals 14 residues. CDR1 is MNHNS, CDR2 SASEGT, per germline. V shed 4 bases and J shed 4 bases, with 14 bases lying between them. Here the CDR3 DNA reads TGTGCCAGCAGTGGCGAGGGGCGGAGATACGAGCAGTACTTC. Translation gives CASSGEGRRYEQYF.

This rearrangement joins TRBV7-9 to TRBJ2-3; 8 nucleotides align to TRBD1. There are 11 residues in the CDR3. Unmatched junction bases numbered 3, after V lost 5 bases and J lost 11 bases. The germline V gene has CDR1 SEHNR and CDR2 FQNEAQ (reference sequence). CDR3 DNA: TGTGCCAGCAGCGACAGGGGTTTGCAGTATTTT. This encodes CASSDRGLQYF.

CDR3 protein: CASSYTGTGDTGELFF. CDR3 nucleotides: TGTGCCAGCAGCTACACCGGGACAGGGGACACCGGGGAGCTGTTTTTT. The rearrangement joins TRBV11-3 to TRBJ2-2; 10 nucleotides agree with TRBD1. The length of the CDR3 is 16 residues. Germline CDR1 and CDR2: SGHNT and YENEEA. After removal of 4 bases from V and 3 bases from J, the junction contained 5 bases not matched to a gene.

This clonotype was counted only a few times. This chain uses TRBV2 with TRBJ1-4, with 8 nucleotides matching TRBD1. Losses at the gene ends were 8 bases for V and 6 bases for J; bases not matched to a gene: 8. CDR3 length: 14 residues. Germline lookup yields CDR1 SNHLY and CDR2 FYNNEI. The CDR3 coding sequence is TGTGCCAGCGGCAGGACAGGGAGGGATGAAAAACTGTTTTTT. Its translation: CASGRTGRDEKLFF.

A few counts support this clonotype. This chain connects TRBV28 to TRBJ2-3; 8 nucleotides agree with TRBD1. Germline CDR1 is MDHEN and CDR2 is SYDVKM. This CDR3 region has 16 residues. V shed 6 bases, J shed 8 bases, and the junction held 16 bases outside the gene matches. The CDR3 loop is CASRTAGGAKGGTQYF. The DNA of the CDR3 is TGTGCCAGCAGGACCGCAGGGGGCGCCAAGGGAGGTACGCAGTATTTT.

A note on this clonotype: A much larger clone sits a single nucleotide away, making a read error possible. Lacking the conserved final phenylalanine or tryptophan, this CDR3 likely reflects a read error. V and J are TRBV6-1 and TRBJ2-7; TRBD2 aligns across 7 bases. The V gene end was trimmed by 8 bases and the J gene end by 2 bases; junction bases not matched to a gene: 6. The CDR3 has 13 amino acids. Germline loops: CDR1 MNHNS, CDR2 SASEGT. The CDR3 is CASGRGSAYEQYS. The CDR3 nucleotides are TGTGCCAGCGGGCGGGGGAGCGCCTACGAGCAGTACTCC.

Concerning this clonotype itself: Since a much larger clone is just one base distant, this may be a read error. The V gene is TRBV6-1, the J gene TRBJ2-7; TRBD1 might be the D (6 bases). The CDR3 sequence is 15 residues long. Germline V gene sequence: CDR1 MNHNS, CDR2 SASEGT. Here the CDR3 reads CASIEGQSTRYEQYF. The CDR3 region has the DNA TGTGCCAGCATTGAAGGACAGAGCACACGCTACGAGCAGTACTTC.

The J gene is TRBJ2-4, the V gene TRBV2, with D perhaps TRBD2 (5 bases). Germline V gives CDR1 SNHLY, CDR2 FYNNEI. The ends were cut back, 7 bases at V and 8 bases at J, with 21 bases in the middle. The CDR3 is made up of 15 amino acids. The CDR3 reads CASTDGTGVYDIQYF. The CDR3, as DNA: TGTGCCAGCACGGACGGCACCGGGGTGTATGACATTCAGTACTTC.

In its sample, this clonotype was seen a few times. The chain is built from TRBV11-3 and TRBJ2-3; D is ambiguous. Looked up from germline, CDR1 is SGHNT and CDR2 is YENEEA. V lost 4 bases, J lost 8 bases, and 13 bases lay in between. The CDR3 is 13 residues long. This CDR3 is CASSSVLVATQYF. The CDR3, as DNA: TGTGCCAGCAGCTCCGTCTTAGTCGCTACGCAGTATTTT.